A single sample is the source of the 32 T cell receptor beta chains below, sequenced in a study of cytomegalovirus exposure and HLA in healthy donors. The PCR made use of 60 Vbeta and 13 Jbeta primers. The assay was immunoSEQ multiplex PCR, and TCRdb's table has in-frame clones only and misses some. The sample has some 110,000 clones; around 86% are singletons. What was sequenced was PBMCs. These receptors were collected from a woman aged 25 to 39 in good health and CMV-seronegative.

The chain carries TRBV7-9 and TRBJ2-3, with a tentative D call TRBD2 (5 bases). Trimming took 4 bases from V and 0 from J, leaving 20 bases between them. This CDR3 comprises 18 residues. Germline V gene lookup returns CDR1 SEHNR and CDR2 FQNEAQ (reference sequence). CDR3 sequence: CASSSKAEPSTSTDTQYF. The CDR3 DNA follows: TGTGCCAGCAGCTCAAAAGCGGAGCCGTCGACTAGCACAGATACGCAGTATTTT.

This clone came up a few times. The CDR3 protein is CAIRGDSYNEQFF. In DNA, the CDR3 is TGTGCCATCAGAGGGGACAGTTACAATGAGCAGTTCTTC. The V and J genes are TRBV10-3 and TRBJ2-1, with 7 bases matching TRBD1. Germline V lookup: CDR1 ENHRY, CDR2 SYGVKD. The CDR3 is 13 amino acids. Trimming at V came to 6 bases and at J to 4 bases, leaving 3 bases not matched to a gene.

The rearrangement links TRBV5-6 to TRBJ1-2, with unresolved D. Germline loops: CDR1 SGHDT, CDR2 YYEEEE. Trimming left V 0 bases short and J 6 bases short, with 9 bases between. This CDR3 spans 13 amino acids. DNA for the CDR3: TGTGCCAGCAGCTTGGCGAGTGCCGATGGCTACACCTTC. Amino acids: CASSLASADGYTF.

The chain joins TRBV7-2 to TRBJ2-1; perhaps TRBD1 as D (6 bases). V was trimmed by 5 bases and J by 10 bases, leaving 12 bases between them. Germline V gene lookup returns CDR1 SGHTA and CDR2 FQGNSA. The CDR3 sequence is 12 residues long. The CDR3, as DNA: TGTGCCAGCAGCAACCCCGGGACAGAGCAGTTCTTC. Protein sequence: CASSNPGTEQFF.

The CDR3 bases are TGCGCCAGCAGCTTGACATGGGATACGCAGTATTTT. Residues: CASSLTWDTQYF. The rearrangement joins TRBV5-1 to TRBJ2-3; D gene unclear. V was cut by 1 base and J by 6 bases, with 6 bases left in between. Germline assignment: CDR1 SGHRS and CDR2 YFSETQ. This CDR3 has 12 residues.

Points on this clone: One junction end disagrees with the germline gene, perhaps due to a read error. This chain links TRBV4-1 with TRBJ1-3; the D gene is possibly TRBD1 (5 bases). Germline V gene sequence: CDR1 MGHRA, CDR2 YSYEKL. The CDR3 runs to 17 residues. The CDR3 DNA reads as TGCGCCAGCAGCCAAGCAATGGGGGGACGCGGTGGAGACACCATATATTTT. Protein product: CASSQAMGGRGGDTIYF.

The chain couples TRBV2 to TRBJ2-7, with TRBD2 matching over 13 bases. The CDR3 contains 15 residues. V trimming: 4 bases; J trimming: 4 bases; junction bases outside the gene matches: 4. Germline lookup yields CDR1 SNHLY and CDR2 FYNNEI. CDR3 loop: CASSGTSGSQYEQYF. CDR3 nucleotides: TGTGCCAGCAGTGGGACTAGCGGGAGTCAGTACGAGCAGTACTTC.

This clone was picked up a small number of times. This sample includes further DNA sequences coding for the same CDR3. This chain uses TRBV5-1 with TRBJ2-4, with TRBD2 matching over 11 bases. CDR3 length: 15 amino acids. V gave up 2 bases and J gave up 5 bases; unmatched junction bases: 3. The germline CDR1 and CDR2 sequences are SGHRS and YFSETQ. CDR3 loop: CASSFTSGSQNIQYF. CDR3 coding DNA: TGCGCCAGCAGCTTTACTAGCGGGAGTCAAAACATTCAGTACTTC.

The chain uses TRBV23-1 and TRBJ1-2, with D hard to call. TRBV23-1 is classed as an ORF, of uncertain function. The V and J ends lost 2 bases and 8 bases respectively, with 15 bases between them. The CDR3 length is 14 residues. CDR3 region: CASSQSGLYGGYTF. The CDR3 region has the DNA TGCGCCAGCAGTCAAAGCGGGTTGTATGGCGGCTACACCTTC.

The rearrangement links TRBV5-1 to TRBJ1-3; 7 bases map to TRBD1. The CDR3 sequence is 16 residues long. V dropped 0 bases and J dropped 0; count of bases not matched to a gene: 3. In germline, CDR1 is SGHRS, CDR2 YFSETQ. CDR3 amino acids: CASSLAGQRSGNTIYF. CDR3 sequence (DNA): TGCGCCAGCAGCTTGGCGGGACAGCGCTCTGGAAACACCATATATTTT.

This rearrangement joins TRBV27 to TRBJ2-3; 8 bases map to TRBD2. CDR1 is MNHEY and CDR2 is SMNVEV in the germline V gene (reference sequence). The CDR3 consists of 16 residues. V dropped 2 bases and J dropped 2; count of bases not matched to a gene: 6. CDR3 sequence reads: CASSLQASGYTDTQYF. CDR3 sequence (DNA): TGTGCCAGCAGTTTACAGGCTAGCGGGTACACAGATACGCAGTATTTT.

V and J are TRBV10-3 and TRBJ1-1; TRBD1 matches at 10 bases. The CDR3 totals 14 residues. The germline CDR1 and CDR2 sequences are ENHRY and SYGVKD. Unmatched junction bases numbered 2, after V lost 6 bases and J lost 1 base. This CDR3 reads CAISGQGENTEAFF. DNA for the CDR3: TGTGCCATCAGCGGACAGGGGGAGAACACTGAAGCTTTCTTT.

The gene calls are TRBV4-2 and TRBJ2-3, with 13 positions matching TRBD2. Germline V gene lookup returns CDR1 LGHNA and CDR2 YNFKEQ. After removal of 4 bases from V and 1 base from J, the junction contained 5 bases not matched to a gene. The CDR3 totals 17 residues. For the CDR3, the DNA is TGTGCCAGCAGCCTCGGACTAGCGGGAGTGGGCACAGATACGCAGTATTTT. Translating gives CASSLGLAGVGTDTQYF.

The chain has TRBV29-1 and TRBJ2-3; TRBD2 is a possible D gene (6 bases). Trimming removed 5 bases at V and 2 bases at J, with 14 bases between. CDR1 is SQVTM and CDR2 is ANQGSEA in the germline V gene. The CDR3 spans 14 residues. The CDR3 DNA reads TGCAGCGTTAGAATAGCGGCATTCACAGATACGCAGTATTTT. Encoded protein: CSVRIAAFTDTQYF.

The chain is built from TRBV5-1 and TRBJ2-1; possible D gene TRBD2, 5 bases. Germline-derived CDR1 and CDR2 are SGHRS and YFSETQ. Trimming removed 7 bases at V and 0 bases at J, with 17 bases between. This CDR3 contains 16 residues. The CDR3 spells CASPYRDPGSYNEQFF. The CDR3, as DNA: TGCGCCAGCCCCTACCGGGATCCCGGCTCCTACAATGAGCAGTTCTTC. The variable domain in full, completed from reference TRBV5-1 and TRBJ2-1, reads KAGVTQTPRYLIKTRGQQVTLSCSPISGHRSVSWYQQTPGQGLQFLFEYFSETQRNKGNFPGRFSGRQFSNSRSEMNVSTLELGDSALYLCASPYRDPGSYNEQFFGPGTRLTVL.

The chain's CDR3 is CASSPQAGSNQPQHF. CDR3 DNA: TGTGCCAGCAGCCCTCAGGCGGGAAGCAATCAGCCCCAGCATTTT. V and J are TRBV4-2 and TRBJ1-5; D gene unclear. Germline V gives CDR1 LGHNA, CDR2 YNFKEQ. The CDR3 runs 15 residues. V lost 4 bases and J lost 1, with 11 bases in between.

The chain recombines TRBV7-9 with TRBJ2-5, with 9 bases lining up with TRBD2. Germline V gives CDR1 SEHNR, CDR2 FQNEAQ (reference sequence). V gave up 2 bases and J gave up 1 base; unmatched junction bases: 5. This CDR3 spans 16 amino acids. CDR3 in DNA: TGTGCCAGCAGCTTAATGGGCGGGAGGGGCCAAGAGACCCAGTACTTC. It encodes CASSLMGGRGQETQYF. Full variable domain (missing parts from reference TRBV7-9 and TRBJ2-5): DTGVSQNPRHKITKRGQNVTFRCDPISEHNRLYWYRQTLGQGPEFLTYFQNEAQLEKSRLLSDRFSAERPKGSFSTLEIQRTEQGDSAMYLCASSLMGGRGQETQYFGPGTRLLVL.

For this clone: Compared with germline, one end of the junction differs, possibly owing to a read error. V usage is TRBV7-7 and J usage is TRBJ2-5, with TRBD2 as a possible D gene (5 bases). The CDR3 sequence is 13 residues long. In germline, CDR1 is SSHAT, CDR2 FNYEAQ (reference sequence). The CDR3 region is CASSFGGQETQYF. CDR3 nucleotide sequence: TGTGCTAGCAGCTTTGGAGGCCAAGAGACCCAGTACTTC. The whole variable domain, filled in from reference TRBV7-7 and TRBJ2-5, reads GAGVSQSPRYKVTKRGQDVTLRCDPISSHATLYWYQQALGQGPEFLTYFNYEAQPDKSGLPSDRFSAERPEGSISTLTIQRTEQRDSAMYRCASSFGGQETQYFGPGTRLLVL.

The rearrangement links TRBV5-1 to TRBJ2-7, with 11 bases lining up with TRBD1. The CDR3 runs to 16 residues. V was clipped by 3 bases and J by 1 base; unmatched bases: 6. The germline V gene has CDR1 SGHRS and CDR2 YFSETQ. Here the CDR3 DNA reads TGCGCCAGCAGCTCGGGCGGGACAGGGGGTTCCTACGAGCAGTACTTC. This gives the protein CASSSGGTGGSYEQYF.

The V call is TRBV30, the J call TRBJ2-2, with 7 bases fitting TRBD2. The CDR3 covers 14 residues. The V segment lost 4 bases and the J segment 0 bases; nucleotides outside the gene matches: 2. CDR1 and CDR2 (germline): GTSNPN, SVGIG (reference sequence). CDR3 region: CAWIGGTNTGELFF. The DNA of the CDR3 is TGTGCCTGGATCGGGGGGACGAACACCGGGGAGCTGTTTTTT.

This clone came up once. This chain connects TRBV11-2 to TRBJ1-4; possible D gene TRBD1, 6 bases. The CDR3 covers 15 residues. Trimming left V 5 bases short and J 3 bases short, with 13 bases between. Looked up from germline, CDR1 is SGHAT and CDR2 is FQNNGV. The CDR3 sequence is CASSVNRAANEKLFF. The CDR3 region has the DNA TGTGCCAGCAGCGTCAACAGGGCTGCTAATGAAAAACTGTTTTTT.

This chain uses TRBV28 with TRBJ1-1; D might be TRBD1 (6 bases). The V and J ends lost 5 bases and 1 base respectively, with 14 bases between them. CDR1 and CDR2 (germline): MDHEN, SYDVKM. The CDR3 has 15 residues. The CDR3 region is CASSTWVGGNTEAFF. The CDR3 DNA follows: TGTGCCAGCAGTACCTGGGTAGGGGGGAACACTGAAGCTTTCTTT.

For this clone: In this CDR3 the conserved last residue, phenylalanine or tryptophan, is missing, so a read error is likely. This chain joins TRBV27 and TRBJ1-2; D may be TRBD1 (6 bases). CDR3 length: 14 amino acids. CDR1 and CDR2 (germline): MNHEY, SMNVEV (reference sequence). The V end lost 5 bases, the J end lost 4 bases, and 14 bases lay between the germline ends. Here the CDR3 DNA reads TGTGCCAGCAGTCCAACGAGGGACACCTATGGCTACACCCTC. It translates to CASSPTRDTYGYTL.

CDR3 nucleotide sequence: TGTGCCAGCTCACCCGGGGTGGGGGCATCGCGAGAGACCCAGTACTTC. Encoded protein: CASSPGVGASRETQYF. The chain joins TRBV18 to TRBJ2-5; D perhaps matches TRBD1 (6 bases). The CDR3 consists of 16 residues. Germline CDR1 KGHSH, CDR2 LQKENI. V was trimmed by 3 bases and J by 4 bases, leaving 18 bases between them.

The genes are TRBV7-9 and TRBJ2-5; weak D call: TRBD2 (6 bases). The germline V and J ends were trimmed by 5 bases and 3 bases, with 13 bases remaining between them. The CDR3 contains 14 residues. Germline values: CDR1 SEHNR, CDR2 FQNEAQ (reference sequence). The CDR3 protein is CASSRSLAKETQYF. DNA for the CDR3: TGTGCCAGCAGCCGCTCTCTAGCGAAAGAGACCCAGTACTTC.

V is TRBV11-3 and J is TRBJ2-7; the D gene is possibly TRBD1 (6 bases). The germline CDR1 and CDR2 sequences are SGHNT and YENEEA. This CDR3 is 14 amino acids long. V shed 1 base and J shed 7 bases, with 14 bases lying between them. This CDR3 reads CASSLVQGKREQYF. The CDR3, as DNA: TGTGCCAGCAGCTTAGTACAGGGAAAAAGAGAGCAGTACTTC.

This clone came up once. The chain links TRBV28 to TRBJ1-1, with D possibly being TRBD1 (5 bases). This CDR3 region has 15 residues. CDR1 and CDR2 from the germline V gene are MDHEN and SYDVKM. The V and J ends lost 7 bases and 2 bases respectively, with 17 bases between them. The CDR3 loop is CASTVPLTDNTEAFF. The DNA of the CDR3 is TGTGCCAGCACCGTACCCTTGACAGACAACACTGAAGCTTTCTTT.

The chain is built from TRBV2 and TRBJ2-5, with TRBD1 matching over 9 bases. The CDR3 is made up of 15 amino acids. CDR1 and CDR2 from the germline V gene are SNHLY and FYNNEI. After removal of 6 bases from V and 2 bases from J, the junction contained 7 bases not matched to a gene. The CDR3 coding sequence is TGTGCCAGCAGGTACCGGGACAGGGTTCAAGAGACCCAGTACTTC. It is translated as CASRYRDRVQETQYF.

The chain links TRBV13 to TRBJ2-7, with 8 bases lining up with TRBD1. Germline assignment: CDR1 PRHDT and CDR2 FYEKMQ (reference sequence). With 5 bases clipped from V and 6 bases from J, the junction kept 12 bases outside the gene matches. The CDR3 is 15 residues long. As DNA, the CDR3 is TGTGCCAGCAGCCCCGACCCAGGACAGGGTAGCGAGCAGTACTTC. As protein: CASSPDPGQGSEQYF.

The gene calls are TRBV6-5 and TRBJ2-7; the match to TRBD1 covers 7 bases. The trim removed 0 bases at V and 2 bases at J, leaving 1 base unmatched. The CDR3 is 14 residues long. Germline CDR1 is MNHEY and CDR2 is SVGAGI. DNA of the CDR3: TGTGCCAGCAGTTACTCCGGGACAGCCTACGAGCAGTACTTC. It translates to CASSYSGTAYEQYF.

The V gene is TRBV6-4, the J gene TRBJ2-5; D remains unclear. The CDR3 consists of 13 residues. From germline, CDR1 is MRHNA and CDR2 SNTAGT. The germline V and J ends were trimmed by 7 bases and 11 bases, with 20 bases remaining between them. CDR3 nucleotide sequence: TGTGCCAGCATCTCAACCGCGGTTCGTGCTCAGTACTTC. As protein: CASISTAVRAQYF.

This clone was counted a single time. The J gene is TRBJ2-3, the V gene TRBV9; 10 bases are shared with TRBD2. The junction had 9 bases not matched to a gene; V was cut back by 0 bases and J by 5 bases. Germline V gene data show CDR1 as SGDLS and CDR2 as YYNGEE. This CDR3 contains 17 residues. In DNA, the CDR3 is TGTGCCAGCAGCGTAGATTCCCTAGCGGGAGTTAAAGATACGCAGTATTTT. This translates into CASSVDSLAGVKDTQYF.